The source of this T cell receptor beta chain is a study of blood T cell repertoires in COVID-19. As for the study in general: PBMCs, B-cell-depleted T cells, or T cells were the source of the cDNA or gDNA that made up the material.

This clone was recorded only once. The authors' processing: The authors estimated nucleated cell counts from reference gene primer amplification. Profiled with immunoSEQ multiplex PCR; TCRdb holds only in-frame clones, not every one. From that table come the V and J calls and clone size; the DNA was used to work out D and trimming. The sample lists some 250,000 clones, about 86% occurring once. Unmatched junction bases numbered 7, after V lost 4 bases and J lost 2 bases. The CDR3 length is 18 residues. In germline, CDR1 is LGHDT, CDR2 YNNKEL (reference sequence). This rearrangement joins TRBV3-1 (or the pseudogene TRBV3-2) to TRBJ2-6; 11 bases match TRBD1. Specimen: peripheral blood. This clonotype originated in a woman aged 25 to 39 who had recovered from COVID-19. The CDR3 coding sequence is TGTGCCAGCAGCCTCGGGGGGACAGGGGGTACTGGGGCCAACGTCCTGACTTTC. Protein sequence: CASSLGGTGGTGANVLTF.